These 31 T cell receptor beta chains share one sample of origin, sequenced in a study of blood T cell repertoires in COVID-19. Method: immunoSEQ multiplex PCR; TCRdb's copy keeps in-frame clones and lacks some. The repertoire holds 53,000 or so clones, 90% to 95% seen once, with approximately 3% in the top ten. The sequenced sample was peripheral blood. The source is a human donor in a cohort sampled during active COVID-19.

The genes are TRBV6-6 and TRBJ2-5; D gene uncertain. V was pared by 6 bases and J by 5 bases, with 10 bases between. The length of the CDR3 is 12 residues. The germline gives CDR1 MNHNY, CDR2 SVGAGI (reference sequence). For the CDR3, the DNA is TGTGCCAGCAGCCGACCCCCGGAGACCCAGTACTTC. This sequence encodes CASSRPPETQYF.

The chain combines TRBV19 with TRBJ1-1; TRBD1 matches 7 bases. The V and J ends lost 1 base and 11 bases, in that order; junction bases with no gene match: 7. Germline V gene lookup returns CDR1 LNHDA and CDR2 SQIVND (reference sequence). This CDR3 is 13 amino acids long. CDR3 in amino acids: CASSIGQGAGAFF. The CDR3 region has the DNA TGTGCCAGTAGTATAGGACAGGGAGCCGGGGCTTTCTTT. Combining the CDR3 with reference TRBV19 and TRBJ1-1 gives the whole variable domain DGGITQSPKYLFRKEGQNVTLSCEQNLNHDAMYWYRQDPGQGLRLIYYSQIVNDFQKGDIAEGYSVSREKKESFPLTVTSAQKNPTAFYLCASSIGQGAGAFFGQGTRLTVV.

V gene TRBV5-5 combines with J gene TRBJ1-3; D gene uncertain. Trimming pared 1 base from V and 0 bases from J, leaving 8 bases between. Germline lookup yields CDR1 SGHKS and CDR2 YYEKEE (reference sequence). The CDR3 spans 15 residues. The CDR3 is CASSLRSSSGNTIYF. The CDR3 DNA follows: TGTGCCAGCAGCTTGCGCTCTAGCTCTGGAAACACCATATATTTT. The complete variable domain, with remaining parts taken from reference TRBV5-5 and TRBJ1-3, reads DAGVTQSPTHLIKTRGQQVTLRCSPISGHKSVSWYQQVLGQGPQFIFQYYEKEERGRGNFPDRFSARQFPNYSSELNVNALLLGDSALYLCASSLRSSSGNTIYFGEGSWLTVV.

CDR3 DNA sequence: TGTGCCAGCAGCGGGGAGGGAGGGCCCTCAGCAGATACGCAGTATTTT. Amino acid sequence: CASSGEGGPSADTQYF. The chain is built from TRBV9 and TRBJ2-3, with 7 bases that match TRBD2. The CDR3 sequence is 16 residues long. Losses at the gene ends were 3 bases for V and 4 bases for J; bases not matched to a gene: 11. Germline CDR1 and CDR2: SGDLS and YYNGEE.

This chain joins TRBV6-5 and TRBJ2-5, with 10 positions matching TRBD1. The J segment lost 5 bases and the V segment lost 6 bases, leaving 3 bases of the junction unmatched. CDR1 is MNHEY, CDR2 SVGAGI, per germline. The CDR3 sequence is 13 residues long. The DNA of the CDR3 is TGTGCCAGCAGGGGACAGGGGCGGGAGACCCAGTACTTC. It encodes CASRGQGRETQYF.

The rearrangement links TRBV6-4 to TRBJ2-2; weak D call: TRBD1 (6 bases). CDR3 length: 16 amino acids. Trimming took 0 bases from V and 3 from J, leaving 11 bases between them. CDR1 is MRHNA, CDR2 SNTAGT, per germline. DNA of the CDR3: TGTGCCAGCAGTGACTCGATAGGGGGAGACACCGGGGAGCTGTTTTTT. It is translated as CASSDSIGGDTGELFF.

The J gene is TRBJ1-2, the V gene TRBV4-3; TRBD1 matches 8 bases. This CDR3 contains 15 residues. Looked up from germline, CDR1 is LGHNA and CDR2 is YSLEER. J lost 4 bases, V lost 0 bases, and 4 bases had no gene match. This CDR3 reads CASSQDPGGGYGYTF. CDR3 coding DNA: TGCGCCAGCAGCCAAGACCCAGGGGGCGGCTATGGCTACACCTTC.

The chain recombines TRBV5-1 with TRBJ2-3; unclear D gene. The V gene's germline CDR1 is SGHRS and CDR2 YFSETQ. The germline V and J ends were trimmed by 4 bases and 1 base, with 16 bases remaining between them. The CDR3 has 16 amino acids. The DNA for the CDR3 is TGCGCCAGCAGCCCCCTCGAAGGTCGGGGCACAGATACGCAGTATTTT. Translation: CASSPLEGRGTDTQYF.

The V gene is TRBV19, the J gene TRBJ1-2, with D perhaps matching TRBD1 (5 bases). The CDR3 runs to 11 residues. The germline V gene has CDR1 LNHDA and CDR2 SQIVND (reference sequence). V shed 8 bases and J shed 5 bases, with 9 bases lying between them. CDR3 sequence (DNA): TGTGCCAGTCTCCAGGGATATGGCTACACCTTC. Encoded protein: CASLQGYGYTF. Full variable domain (rest looked up from reference TRBV19 and TRBJ1-2): DGGITQSPKYLFRKEGQNVTLSCEQNLNHDAMYWYRQDPGQGLRLIYYSQIVNDFQKGDIAEGYSVSREKKESFPLTVTSAQKNPTAFYLCASLQGYGYTFGSGTRLTVV.

The sample holds one count of this clone. This chain uses TRBV18 with TRBJ1-1; D remains unclear. This CDR3 is built from 14 residues. CDR1 is KGHSH, CDR2 LQKENI, per germline. V was trimmed by 4 bases and J by 2 bases, leaving 11 bases between them. The CDR3 here is CASSRGQVNTEAFF. CDR3 DNA sequence: TGTGCCAGCTCACGCGGGCAGGTCAACACTGAAGCTTTCTTT.

V and J are TRBV20-1 and TRBJ1-1; 8 bases are shared with TRBD1. The CDR3 sequence is 11 residues long. The germline V gene encodes CDR1 DFQATT and CDR2 SNEGSKA (reference sequence). CDR3 DNA: TGCAGCGGGACAGGGAACACTGAAGCTTTCTTT. It codes for CSGTGNTEAFF.

This clone was counted only a few times. This chain connects TRBV5-4 to TRBJ2-3; 7 bases are a match to TRBD2. With V trimmed by 0 bases and J by 7 bases, 2 bases remained unmatched. The CDR3 contains 13 residues. The germline V gene has CDR1 SGHNT and CDR2 YYREEE (reference sequence). CDR3 nucleotide sequence: TGTGCCAGCAGCTTGGGGGGAGGGAATACGCAGTATTTT. The encoded protein is CASSLGGGNTQYF.

The chain couples TRBV19 to TRBJ2-7; TRBD2 matches 7 bases. This CDR3 has 16 amino acids. The germline V gene has CDR1 LNHDA and CDR2 SQIVND (reference sequence). V lost 5 bases and J lost 4; bases outside the gene matches: 14. CDR3 loop: CASSWGPIAGNYEQYF. The CDR3 coding sequence is TGTGCCAGTAGTTGGGGTCCTATAGCGGGCAATTACGAGCAGTACTTC.

This clone was counted a single time. This chain joins TRBV5-6 and TRBJ2-4; a weak D match, TRBD2 (7 bases). Germline V CDR1 and CDR2: SGHDT, YYEEEE. This CDR3 contains 14 residues. With 2 bases removed from V and 7 bases from J, the gap between germline ends came to 13 bases. CDR3 nucleotide sequence: TGTGCCAGCAGCTTCGGACTAGGGGGGAACATTCAGTACTTC. Its translation: CASSFGLGGNIQYF.

The rearrangement joins TRBV6-2 or TRBV6-3 to TRBJ2-7; 8 bases agree with TRBD1. This CDR3 spans 13 amino acids. In germline, CDR1 is MNHEY, CDR2 SVGEGT. Trimming took 6 bases from V and 6 from J; bases not matched to a gene: 7. The CDR3 sequence is CASRYRGSSEQYV. The DNA of the CDR3 is TGTGCCAGCAGATACAGGGGGTCCAGCGAGCAGTACGTC.

This sequence joins TRBV15 and TRBJ2-7; 12 nucleotides match TRBD2. The V and J ends lost 0 bases and 2 bases, in that order; junction bases with no gene match: 14. The CDR3 covers 20 residues. Germline V gives CDR1 LNHNV, CDR2 YYDKDF (reference sequence). Here the CDR3 DNA reads TGTGCCACCAGCAGAGATTCCCCGGGACTAGCGGGCTTAGCCCCCTACGAGCAGTACTTC. As protein: CATSRDSPGLAGLAPYEQYF.

The CDR3 sequence: CASSYSGLAGETETQYF. DNA for the CDR3: TGTGCCAGCAGTTACTCGGGACTAGCGGGGGAAACGGAGACCCAGTACTTC. The chain carries TRBV6-2 or TRBV6-3 and TRBJ2-5, with 14 bases fitting TRBD2. The trim removed 0 bases at V and 5 bases at J, leaving 5 bases unmatched. This CDR3 contains 17 residues. The germline gives CDR1 MNHEY, CDR2 SVGEGT.

The rearrangement links TRBV28 to TRBJ2-1; 8 bases map to TRBD1. The length of the CDR3 is 15 residues. The trim removed 6 bases at V and 6 bases at J, leaving 10 bases unmatched. Germline values: CDR1 MDHEN, CDR2 SYDVKM. The CDR3 DNA reads TGTGCCAGCAGCCCGAACAGGGGGGCCCTCAATGAGCAGTTCTTC. It translates to CASSPNRGALNEQFF.

V gene TRBV11-1 combines with J gene TRBJ2-1, with D perhaps TRBD1 (6 bases). Germline V lookup: CDR1 SGHAT, CDR2 FQDESV (reference sequence). This CDR3 is 15 amino acids long. The V gene lost 5 bases and the J gene lost 9 bases, with 20 bases spanning the gap. The CDR3 DNA reads TGTGCCAGCAGCGAAACGATTCCGGGACAAAGTGAGCAGTTCTTC. Encoded protein: CASSETIPGQSEQFF.

The chain recombines TRBV18 with TRBJ2-3, with a weak D call TRBD1 (6 bases). The CDR3 sequence is 14 residues long. Germline CDR1 reads KGHSH; CDR2 reads LQKENI. Deletions cut 6 bases from V and 0 bases from J, with 10 bases between. CDR3 amino acids: CASSRGQSTDTQYF. For the CDR3, the DNA is TGTGCCAGCTCTCGGGGACAAAGCACAGATACGCAGTATTTT.

The J gene is TRBJ1-2, the V gene TRBV19, with D unresolved. V was shortened by 3 bases and J by 8 bases, with 19 bases between the two germline ends. This CDR3 is built from 15 residues. CDR1 is LNHDA and CDR2 is SQIVND in the germline V gene (reference sequence). The CDR3 nucleotides read TGTGCCAGTAGTATGGGTCTCCACAGTCCCGAAGGCTACACCTTC. Translation gives CASSMGLHSPEGYTF.

The chain carries TRBV7-9 and TRBJ1-2; D is undetermined. CDR3 length: 12 amino acids. With 3 bases removed from V and 5 bases from J, the gap between germline ends came to 7 bases. Germline V gene data show CDR1 as SEHNR and CDR2 as FQNEAQ (reference sequence). CDR3 bases: TGTGCCAGCAGCTTCGGTCTGTATGGCTACACCTTC. Protein: CASSFGLYGYTF.

Here the CDR3 reads CASSFFLLQGSDYEQYF. The CDR3 bases are TGTGCCAGCAGCTTTTTTCTTTTGCAGGGCAGTGACTACGAGCAGTACTTC. This rearrangement joins TRBV5-8 to TRBJ2-7; a possible D gene is TRBD1 (5 bases). The CDR3 extends over 17 amino acids. Germline V lookup: CDR1 SGHTS, CDR2 YDEGEE. V dropped 2 bases and J dropped 3 bases, with 21 bases sitting between them.

This chain connects TRBV27 to TRBJ1-2, with 9 bases lining up with TRBD1. Trimming cost V 6 bases and J 4 bases; bases outside gene matches: 9. CDR1 and CDR2 (germline): MNHEY, SMNVEV (reference sequence). The CDR3 loop spans 15 amino acids. The CDR3 sequence is CASSWTGDRRYGYTF. CDR3 bases: TGTGCCAGCAGCTGGACAGGGGATCGGCGCTATGGCTACACCTTC.

The genes are TRBV5-4 and TRBJ2-5; TRBD1 aligns across 7 bases. The CDR3 consists of 17 residues. Looked up from germline, CDR1 is SGHNT and CDR2 is YYREEE (reference sequence). V was pared by 3 bases and J by 5 bases, with 16 bases of the junction left unmatched. The DNA of the CDR3 is TGTGCCAGCAGCTGGGCGGACAGGATGACACCGATGGAGACCCAGTACTTC. The encoded protein is CASSWADRMTPMETQYF.

V is TRBV15 and J is TRBJ2-7; TRBD1 is a possible D gene (6 bases). Trimming took 4 bases from V and 6 from J, leaving 16 bases between them. Germline CDR1 is LNHNV and CDR2 is YYDKDF (reference sequence). The CDR3 sequence is 14 residues long. This chain's CDR3 is CATSKEQGPLEQYF. The CDR3 DNA reads as TGTGCCACCAGCAAAGAACAGGGTCCCCTCGAGCAGTACTTC.

The chain carries TRBV5-4 and TRBJ2-3; 8 bases are a match to TRBD2. Trimming cost V 2 bases and J 5 bases; bases outside gene matches: 10. Germline V lookup: CDR1 SGHNT, CDR2 YYREEE (reference sequence). The CDR3 contains 16 residues. CDR3 sequence reads: CASSLPAASGQDTQYF. CDR3 sequence (DNA): TGTGCCAGCAGCTTACCTGCGGCTAGCGGGCAAGATACGCAGTATTTT.

The V gene is TRBV4-1, the J gene TRBJ2-7; TRBD2 agrees at 8 bases. The CDR3 is 18 amino acids. With V trimmed by 0 bases and J by 1 base, 11 bases remained unmatched. The germline CDR1 and CDR2 sequences are MGHRA and YSYEKL. This CDR3 reads CASSQEGTGLGLSYEQYF. The CDR3 DNA reads as TGCGCCAGCAGCCAAGAAGGGACGGGACTAGGTCTTTCCTACGAGCAGTACTTC.

J is TRBJ1-1 and V is TRBV11-1, with TRBD1 identical over 10 bases. The CDR3 runs to 16 residues. The ends lost 8 bases at V and 6 bases at J; junction bases unmatched: 15. Germline V lookup: CDR1 SGHAT, CDR2 FQDESV (reference sequence). CDR3 sequence reads: CASARDPGQGFAEAFF. CDR3 coding DNA: TGTGCCAGCGCGCGGGACCCGGGACAGGGGTTTGCTGAAGCTTTCTTT.

This sequence joins TRBV13 and TRBJ2-5; possibly TRBD1 for D (6 bases). Trimming took off 2 bases at V and 4 bases at J, with 11 bases between the two ends. Germline CDR1 reads PRHDT; CDR2 reads FYEKMQ (reference sequence). The CDR3 contains 14 residues. DNA for the CDR3: TGTGCCAGCAGCTTACGACAGGATGGAGAGACCCAGTACTTC. Translated, it gives CASSLRQDGETQYF. The complete variable domain, with remaining parts taken from reference TRBV13 and TRBJ2-5, reads AAGVIQSPRHLIKEKRETATLKCYPIPRHDTVYWYQQGPGQDPQFLISFYEKMQSDKGSIPDRFSAQQFSDYHSELNMSSLELGDSALYFCASSLRQDGETQYFGPGTRLLVL.

In its sample, this clone was seen once. V usage is TRBV29-1 and J usage is TRBJ2-7; possibly TRBD1 for D (6 bases). Germline assignment: CDR1 SQVTM and CDR2 ANQGSEA. The CDR3 is 15 amino acids. Trimming pared 5 bases from V and 7 bases from J, leaving 24 bases between. The DNA of the CDR3 is TGCAGCGTTACCCGATTGGGACAATCGGATGAAGAGCAGTACTTC. This encodes CSVTRLGQSDEEQYF.